The 15 T cell receptor beta chains presented below share a single source sample, sequenced in a study of CD8+CD57+ T cells in acquired aplastic anemia. TCR beta VDJ combinations and CDR3 sequences were profiled from genomic DNA. TCRdb used MiXCR to reprocess the reads, holding one entry per CDR3 protein. The sample includes just over 400,000 distinct CDR3 sequences, 55% to 70% of them seen just once. The sequenced material came from sorted CD4+, CD8+, or CD8+CD57+ T cells (not recorded which) from PBMCs. Receptors were obtained from a human donor in good health, serving as a control.

This clonotype was detected ten times or more. The rearrangement joins TRBV2 to TRBJ1-2; 10 positions agree with TRBD1. V shed 4 bases, J shed 8 bases, and the junction held 10 bases outside the gene matches. The CDR3 is 15 residues long. CDR1 is SNHLY and CDR2 is FYNNEI in the germline V gene. This CDR3 reads CASSGIRQGARGYTF. The CDR3 nucleotides are TGTGCCAGCAGTGGAATCCGACAGGGGGCGAGAGGCTACACCTTC.

The V call is TRBV9, the J call TRBJ1-6, with 9 bases fitting TRBD1. The trim removed 2 bases at V and 17 bases at J, leaving 14 bases unmatched. The CDR3 is made up of 15 amino acids. Germline V gives CDR1 SGDLS, CDR2 YYNGEE. The CDR3 here is CASSVTGQGDSPVHF. DNA for the CDR3: TGTGCCAGCAGCGTCACGGGACAGGGAGACTCTCCAGTCCACTTT.

V and J are TRBV20-1 and TRBJ1-2; D is undetermined. This CDR3 is built from 13 residues. Trimming took 0 bases from V and 9 from J, leaving 14 bases between them. The germline V gene has CDR1 DFQATT and CDR2 SNEGSKA (reference sequence). For the CDR3, the DNA is TGCAGTGCTAGAGATTTTGCGGGCCGGCGCTACACCTTC. The encoded protein is CSARDFAGRRYTF.

The V gene is TRBV29-1, the J gene TRBJ2-7; D is uncertain. Germline CDR1 reads SQVTM; CDR2 reads ANQGSEA. Trimming stripped 0 bases from V and 3 bases from J, with 9 bases between. This CDR3 spans 13 amino acids. The DNA for the CDR3 is TGCAGCGTTGAAGATCAGACCGGCTACGAGCAGTACTTC. Residues: CSVEDQTGYEQYF.

Remarks on this clonotype: Germline is not matched at one junction end, which may reflect a read error. This sequence joins TRBV20-1 and TRBJ1-1; D unclear. Germline V CDR1 and CDR2: DFQATT, SNEGSKA (reference sequence). The CDR3 is made up of 12 amino acids. The DNA of the CDR3 is TGCGGTGTACATGGACTACCCACTGAACCTTTCTTT. It specifies CGVHGLPTEPFF.

At least ten counts were recorded for this clonotype. The V and J genes are TRBV19 and TRBJ1-1; TRBD1 matches at 9 bases. Unmatched junction bases numbered 5, after V lost 5 bases and J lost 1 base. In germline, CDR1 is LNHDA, CDR2 SQIVND (reference sequence). The CDR3 is 15 amino acids. CDR3 loop: CASSPDRGPNTEAFF. The CDR3 DNA is TGTGCCAGTAGTCCGGACAGGGGTCCGAACACTGAAGCTTTCTTT.

About this clonotype: One end of the junction fails to match germline, which may point to a read error. This chain links TRBV6-1 with TRBJ2-2, with 7 positions matching TRBD2. The CDR3 is made up of 11 amino acids. Germline CDR1 and CDR2: MNHNS and SASEGT. The CDR3 region is CASRAGGGLFF. CDR3 nucleotides: TGTGCCAGCAGGGCGGGCGGGGGGCTGTTTTTT.

The chain combines TRBV7-7 with TRBJ2-7; D may be TRBD1 or TRBD2 (5 bases each). The length of the CDR3 is 15 residues. Trimming stripped 3 bases from V and 11 bases from J, with 23 bases between. Germline V gives CDR1 SSHAT, CDR2 FNYEAQ (reference sequence). The CDR3 coding sequence is TGTGCCAGCAGCTTGTTTCAGGGCAACACCAACGGGAAGTACTTC. This gives the protein CASSLFQGNTNGKYF.

On this clonotype: The junction differs from germline at one of its ends, possibly a read error. The chain links TRBV24-1 to TRBJ2-3, with D perhaps being TRBD1 or TRBD2 (7 bases each). The tail of the sequence fits TRBJ2-7 better, so the J call may be wrong. Per germline, CDR1 KGHDR and CDR2 SFDVKD. The CDR3 loop spans 14 amino acids. The DNA for the CDR3 is TGTGCCACCAATGAGCGGGACAGTCGCTACGCGCAGTACTTC. It codes for CATNERDSRYAQYF.

V is TRBV2 and J is TRBJ2-5; 11 nucleotides agree with TRBD2. The junction had 6 bases not matched to a gene; V was cut back by 6 bases and J by 3 bases. This CDR3 is built from 15 residues. Germline CDR1 reads SNHLY; CDR2 reads FYNNEI. As DNA, the CDR3 is TGTGCCAGCAGCCTACCACTAGCGGGGGAAGAGACCCAGTACTTC. This translates into CASSLPLAGEETQYF. Based on the CDR3 plus reference TRBV2 and TRBJ2-5, the full variable domain is EPEVTQTPSHQVTQMGQEVILRCVPISNHLYFYWYRQILGQKVEFLVSFYNNEISEKSEIFDDQFSVERPDGSNFTLKIRSTKLEDSAMYFCASSLPLAGEETQYFGPGTRLLVL.

The V and J genes are TRBV19 and TRBJ2-7; maybe TRBD1 (6 bases). Trimming left V 2 bases short and J 5 bases short, with 10 bases between. This CDR3 is built from 13 residues. Germline CDR1 LNHDA, CDR2 SQIVND (reference sequence). The DNA of the CDR3 is TGTGCCAGTAGTATAACAGGGATCGACGAGCAGTACTTC. Protein product: CASSITGIDEQYF.

This clonotype was seen just once. The junction does not match germline at one end; this may be a read error. The chain joins TRBV7-2 to TRBJ1-2; D gene unclear. CDR1 and CDR2 (germline): SGHTA, FQGNSA. CDR3 size: 14 residues. The CDR3 loop is CASSQGPAAEDYEF. The CDR3 nucleotides read TGTGCCAGCAGCCAAGGGCCCGCGGCGGAAGACTACGAGTTC.

This chain uses TRBV9 with TRBJ2-5; D might be TRBD1 (5 bases). Trimming stripped 7 bases from V and 3 bases from J, with 22 bases between. The CDR3 is made up of 16 amino acids. Germline V CDR1 and CDR2: SGDLS, YYNGEE. The CDR3 here is CASSIPDTATEETQYF. The CDR3 DNA reads TGTGCCAGCTCGATCCCGGACACTGCCACGGAAGAGACCCAGTACTTC.

The chain employs TRBV25-1 and TRBJ1-2, with D perhaps matching TRBD1 (5 bases). CDR1 is MGHDK, CDR2 SYGVNS, per germline. V lost 3 bases to trimming and J lost 8 bases, with 7 bases between them. This CDR3 spans 11 amino acids. CDR3: CASSDGGGYTF. CDR3 DNA: TGTGCCAGCAGTGATGGGGGGGGCTACACCTTC.

This clonotype was detected a few times. The chain combines TRBV30 with TRBJ2-3; D remains unclear. V was shortened by 4 bases and J by 5 bases, with 19 bases between the two germline ends. CDR3 size: 15 residues. Germline V gene lookup returns CDR1 GTSNPN and CDR2 SVGIG (reference sequence). This CDR3 is CAWNPSSPRVDTQYF. For the CDR3, the DNA is TGTGCCTGGAACCCGAGTAGCCCAAGAGTAGATACGCAGTATTTT.